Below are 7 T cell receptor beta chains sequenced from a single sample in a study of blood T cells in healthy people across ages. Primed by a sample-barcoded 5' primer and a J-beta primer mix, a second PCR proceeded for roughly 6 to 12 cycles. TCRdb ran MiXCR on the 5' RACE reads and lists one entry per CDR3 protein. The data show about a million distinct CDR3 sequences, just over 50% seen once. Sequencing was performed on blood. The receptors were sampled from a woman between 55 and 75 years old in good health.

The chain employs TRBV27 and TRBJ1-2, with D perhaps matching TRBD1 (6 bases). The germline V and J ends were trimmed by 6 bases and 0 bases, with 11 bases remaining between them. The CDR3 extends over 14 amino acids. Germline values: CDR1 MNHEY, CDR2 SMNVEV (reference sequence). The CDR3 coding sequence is TGTGCCAGCAGGCAGGGGTTCGCTAACTATGGCTACACCTTC. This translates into CASRQGFANYGYTF.

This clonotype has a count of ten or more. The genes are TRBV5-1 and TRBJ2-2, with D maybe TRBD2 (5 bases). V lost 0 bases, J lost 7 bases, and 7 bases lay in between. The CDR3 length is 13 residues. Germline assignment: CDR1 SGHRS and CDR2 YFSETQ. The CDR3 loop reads CASSLAEVGELFF. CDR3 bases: TGCGCCAGCAGCTTGGCGGAGGTCGGGGAGCTGTTTTTT. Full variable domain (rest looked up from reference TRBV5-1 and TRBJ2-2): KAGVTQTPRYLIKTRGQQVTLSCSPISGHRSVSWYQQTPGQGLQFLFEYFSETQRNKGNFPGRFSGRQFSNSRSEMNVSTLELGDSALYLCASSLAEVGELFFGEGSRLTVL.

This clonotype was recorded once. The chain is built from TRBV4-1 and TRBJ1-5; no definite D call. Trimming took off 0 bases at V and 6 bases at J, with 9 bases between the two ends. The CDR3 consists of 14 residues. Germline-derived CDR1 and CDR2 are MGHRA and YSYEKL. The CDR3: CASSQDPRAQPQHF. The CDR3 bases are TGCGCCAGCAGCCAAGACCCGCGGGCTCAGCCCCAGCATTTT.

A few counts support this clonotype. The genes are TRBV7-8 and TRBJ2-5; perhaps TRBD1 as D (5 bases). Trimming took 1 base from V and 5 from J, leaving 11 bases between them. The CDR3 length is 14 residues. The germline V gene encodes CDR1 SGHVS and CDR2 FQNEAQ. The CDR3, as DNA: TGTGCCAGCAGCTTAGGATGGACAACGGAGACCCAGTACTTC. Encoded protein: CASSLGWTTETQYF.

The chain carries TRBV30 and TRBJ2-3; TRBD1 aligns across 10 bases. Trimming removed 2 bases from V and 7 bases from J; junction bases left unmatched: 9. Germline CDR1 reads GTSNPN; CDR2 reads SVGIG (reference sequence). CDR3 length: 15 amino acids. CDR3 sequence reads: CAWSMTGGAENTQYF. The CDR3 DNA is TGTGCCTGGAGTATGACAGGGGGCGCGGAAAATACGCAGTATTTT.

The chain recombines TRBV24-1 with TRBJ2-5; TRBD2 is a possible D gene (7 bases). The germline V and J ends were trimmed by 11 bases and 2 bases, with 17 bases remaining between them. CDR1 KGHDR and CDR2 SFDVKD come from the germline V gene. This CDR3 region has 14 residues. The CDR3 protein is CAIGGRGNQETQYF. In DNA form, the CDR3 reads TGTGCCATCGGTGGGAGGGGGAATCAAGAGACCCAGTACTTC.

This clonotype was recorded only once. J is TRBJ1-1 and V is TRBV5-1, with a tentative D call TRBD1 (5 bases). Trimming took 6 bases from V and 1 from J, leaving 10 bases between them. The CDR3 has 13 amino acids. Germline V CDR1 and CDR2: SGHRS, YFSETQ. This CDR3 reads CASTDSGNTEAFF. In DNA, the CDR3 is TGCGCCAGCACCGACAGCGGGAACACTGAAGCTTTCTTT.